This TCR beta chain came from a study of identical twins. Regarding the study as a whole: Cord blood beta clonotypes present at high abundance carried fewer insertions; no such pattern appeared in memory repertoires. Zero-insertion analyses might be partly confounded by invariant T cells like MAIT and iNKT.

Template switching supplied a universal primer site; unique molecular identifiers were carried on the cDNA. TCRdb reprocessed the 5' RACE reads via MiXCR and lists one record per CDR3 protein. Among hundreds of thousands of distinct CDR3 sequences listed, about 12% were seen once. In regard to this clonotype: The antigen remains unidentified.

The CDR3 is 15 amino acids. Trimming removed 2 bases at V and 6 bases at J, with 11 bases between. Germline CDR1 SNHLY, CDR2 FYNNEI. The same specimen was also included in a second study, on yellow fever vaccine responses in identical twins.

Sequenced input: PBMCs. The chain joins TRBV2 to TRBJ1-6; D possibly corresponds to TRBD1 (5 bases). The receptor was derived from a woman younger than 35 in good health. The CDR3 nucleotides read TGTGCCAGCAGTGAACTTGGGGGGGTTAATTCACCCCTCCACTTT. Protein product: CASSELGGVNSPLHF.